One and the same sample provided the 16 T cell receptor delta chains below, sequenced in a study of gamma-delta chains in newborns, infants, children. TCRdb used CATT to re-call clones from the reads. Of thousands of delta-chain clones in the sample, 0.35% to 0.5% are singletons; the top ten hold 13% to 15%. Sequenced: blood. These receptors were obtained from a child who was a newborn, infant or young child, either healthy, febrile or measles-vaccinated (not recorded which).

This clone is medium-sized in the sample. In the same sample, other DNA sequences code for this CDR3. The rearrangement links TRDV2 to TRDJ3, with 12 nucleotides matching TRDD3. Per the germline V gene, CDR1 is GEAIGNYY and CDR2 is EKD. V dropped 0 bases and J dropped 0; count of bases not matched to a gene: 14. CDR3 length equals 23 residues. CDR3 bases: TGTGCCTGTGACACCTTATCTGGGGGATACGTAGGTGGAAGCTCCTGGGACACCCGACAGATGTTTTTC. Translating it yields CACDTLSGGYVGGSSWDTRQMFF.

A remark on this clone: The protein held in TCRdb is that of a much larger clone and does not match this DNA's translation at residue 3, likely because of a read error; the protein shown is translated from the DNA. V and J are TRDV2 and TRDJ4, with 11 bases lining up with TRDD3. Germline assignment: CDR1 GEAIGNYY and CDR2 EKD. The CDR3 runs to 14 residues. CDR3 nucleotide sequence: TGTGCCCGTGACGTACTGGGGGATACCAGACCCCTGATCTTT. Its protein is CARDVLGDTRPLIF.

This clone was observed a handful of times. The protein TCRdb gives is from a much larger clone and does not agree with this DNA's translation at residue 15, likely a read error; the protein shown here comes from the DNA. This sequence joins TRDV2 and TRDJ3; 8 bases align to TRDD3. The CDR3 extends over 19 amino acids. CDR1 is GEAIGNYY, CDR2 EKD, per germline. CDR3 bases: TGTGCCTGTGACTCATTGGGGGATCGCAGCTCCTGGGACACCCAACAGATGTTTTTC. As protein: CACDSLGDRSSWDTQQMFF.

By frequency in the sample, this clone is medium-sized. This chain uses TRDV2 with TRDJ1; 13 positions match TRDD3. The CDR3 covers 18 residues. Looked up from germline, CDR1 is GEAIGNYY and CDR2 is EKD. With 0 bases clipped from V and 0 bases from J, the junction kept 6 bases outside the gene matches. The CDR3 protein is CACDTLLGDTQYTDKLIF. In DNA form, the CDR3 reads TGTGCCTGTGACACCTTACTGGGGGATACGCAGTACACCGATAAACTCATCTTT.

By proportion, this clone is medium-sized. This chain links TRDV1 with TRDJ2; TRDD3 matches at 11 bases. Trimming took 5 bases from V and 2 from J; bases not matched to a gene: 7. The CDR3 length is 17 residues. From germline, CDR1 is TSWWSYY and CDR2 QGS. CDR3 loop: CALGKGYWGILTAQLFF. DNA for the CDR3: TGTGCTCTTGGGAAGGGTTACTGGGGGATATTGACAGCACAACTCTTCTTT.

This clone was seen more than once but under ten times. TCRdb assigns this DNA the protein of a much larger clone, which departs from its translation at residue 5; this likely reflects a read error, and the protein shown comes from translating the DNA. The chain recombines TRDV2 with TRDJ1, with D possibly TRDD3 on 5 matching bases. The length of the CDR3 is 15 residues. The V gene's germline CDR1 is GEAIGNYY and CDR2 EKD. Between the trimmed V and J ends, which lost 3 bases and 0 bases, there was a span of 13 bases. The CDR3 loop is CACDARGGYTDKLIF. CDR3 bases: TGTGCCTGTGACGCCAGGGGAGGCTACACCGATAAACTCATCTTT.

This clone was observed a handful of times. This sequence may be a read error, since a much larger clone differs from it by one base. CDR3 DNA: TGTGCCTGTGACACCTGGGGGATGGTCTCCAGCTCCTGGGACGCCCGACAGATGTTTTTC. Translated: CACDTWGMVSSSWDARQMFF. This chain connects TRDV2 to TRDJ3; 8 positions agree with TRDD3. Germline values: CDR1 GEAIGNYY, CDR2 EKD. The length of the CDR3 is 20 residues.

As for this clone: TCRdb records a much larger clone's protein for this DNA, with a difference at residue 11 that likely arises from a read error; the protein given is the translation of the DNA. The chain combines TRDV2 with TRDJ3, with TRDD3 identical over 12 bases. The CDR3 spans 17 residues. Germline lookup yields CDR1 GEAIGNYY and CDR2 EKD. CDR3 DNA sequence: TGTGCCTGTGACAAACTGGGGGATACCTGGGGCACCCGACAGATGTTTTTC. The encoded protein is CACDKLGDTWGTRQMFF.

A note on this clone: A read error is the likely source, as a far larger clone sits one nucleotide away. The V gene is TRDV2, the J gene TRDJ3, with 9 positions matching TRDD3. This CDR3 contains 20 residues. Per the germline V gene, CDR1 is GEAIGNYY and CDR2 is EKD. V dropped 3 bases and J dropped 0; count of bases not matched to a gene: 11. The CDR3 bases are TGTGCCTGTGACTCGTACTGGGGGACACAATCCTCCTGGGACACCCGACAGATGTTTTTC. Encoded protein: CACDSYWGTQSSWDTRQMFF.

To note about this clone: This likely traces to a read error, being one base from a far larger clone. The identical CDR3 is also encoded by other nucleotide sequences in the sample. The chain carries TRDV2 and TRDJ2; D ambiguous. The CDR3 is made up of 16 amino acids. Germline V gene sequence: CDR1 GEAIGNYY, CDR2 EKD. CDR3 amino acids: CACDTVGQALTAQLFF. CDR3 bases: TGTGCCTGTGACACCGTCGGTCAAGCTTTGACGGCACAACTCTTCTTT.

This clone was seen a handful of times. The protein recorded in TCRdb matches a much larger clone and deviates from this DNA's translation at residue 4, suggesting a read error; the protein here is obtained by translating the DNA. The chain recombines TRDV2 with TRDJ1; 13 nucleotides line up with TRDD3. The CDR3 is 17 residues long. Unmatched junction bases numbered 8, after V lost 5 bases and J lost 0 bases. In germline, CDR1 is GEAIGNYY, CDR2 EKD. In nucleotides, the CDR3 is TGTGCCTGTGGCATACTGGGGGATACGGAGTACACCGATAAACTCATCTTT. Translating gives CACGILGDTEYTDKLIF.

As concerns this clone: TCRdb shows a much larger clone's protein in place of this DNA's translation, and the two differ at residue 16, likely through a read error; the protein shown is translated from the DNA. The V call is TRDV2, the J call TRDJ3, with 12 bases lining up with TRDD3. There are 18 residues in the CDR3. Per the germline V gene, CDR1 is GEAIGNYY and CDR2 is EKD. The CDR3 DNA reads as TGTGCCTGTGACACTCTGGGGGATACGTCCTGGGACACCCGACAGGTGTTTTTC. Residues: CACDTLGDTSWDTRQVFF.

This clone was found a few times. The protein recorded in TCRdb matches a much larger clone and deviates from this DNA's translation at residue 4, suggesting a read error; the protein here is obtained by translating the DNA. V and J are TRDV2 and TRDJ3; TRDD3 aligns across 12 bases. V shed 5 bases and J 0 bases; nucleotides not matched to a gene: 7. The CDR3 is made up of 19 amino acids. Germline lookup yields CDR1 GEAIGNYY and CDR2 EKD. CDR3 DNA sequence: TGTGCCTGTGGCATACTGGGGGATACTGGCTCCTGGGACACCCGACAGATGTTTTTC. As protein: CACGILGDTGSWDTRQMFF.

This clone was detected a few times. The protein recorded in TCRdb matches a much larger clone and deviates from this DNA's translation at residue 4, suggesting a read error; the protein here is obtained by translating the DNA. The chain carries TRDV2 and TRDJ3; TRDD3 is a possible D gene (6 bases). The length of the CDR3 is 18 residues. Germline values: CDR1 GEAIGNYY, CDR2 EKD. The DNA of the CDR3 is TGTGCCTGTGGCACCGCTGGGGTAAGCTCCTGGGACACCCGACAGATGTTTTTC. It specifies CACGTAGVSSWDTRQMFF.

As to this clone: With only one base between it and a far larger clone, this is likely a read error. As DNA, the CDR3 is TGTGCCTGTGACACCGCGAGATCCATCAGCTCCTGGGACACCCGACAGATGTTTTTC. It specifies CACDTARSISSWDTRQMFF. V gene TRDV2 combines with J gene TRDJ3; the D is unclear. The CDR3 spans 19 residues. Trimming shortened V by 0 bases and J by 0 bases, and 14 bases separated the two germline ends. The germline V gene has CDR1 GEAIGNYY and CDR2 EKD.

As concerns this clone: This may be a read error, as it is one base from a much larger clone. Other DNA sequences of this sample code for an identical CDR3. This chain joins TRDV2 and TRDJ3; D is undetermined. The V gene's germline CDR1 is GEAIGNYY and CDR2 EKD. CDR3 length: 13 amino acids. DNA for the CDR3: TGCGCCTGTGATACCTGGGACACCCGACAGATGTTTTTC. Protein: CACDTWDTRQMFF.